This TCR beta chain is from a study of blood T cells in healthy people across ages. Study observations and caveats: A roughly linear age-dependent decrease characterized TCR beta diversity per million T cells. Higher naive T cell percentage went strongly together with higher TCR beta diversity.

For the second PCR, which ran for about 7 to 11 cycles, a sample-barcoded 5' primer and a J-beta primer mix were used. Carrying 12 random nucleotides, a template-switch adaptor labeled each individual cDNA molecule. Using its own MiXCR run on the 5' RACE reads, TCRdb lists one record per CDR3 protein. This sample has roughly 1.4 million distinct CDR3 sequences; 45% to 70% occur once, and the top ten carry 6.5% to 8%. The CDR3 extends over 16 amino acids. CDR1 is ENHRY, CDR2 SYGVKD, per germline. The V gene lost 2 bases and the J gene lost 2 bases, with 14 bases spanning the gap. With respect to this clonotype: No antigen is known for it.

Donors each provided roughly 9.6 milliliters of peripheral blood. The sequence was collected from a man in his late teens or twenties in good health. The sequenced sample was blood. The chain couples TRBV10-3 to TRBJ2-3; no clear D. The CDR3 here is CAISERLVKYTDTQYF. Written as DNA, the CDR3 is TGTGCCATCAGTGAGAGGCTAGTCAAATACACAGATACGCAGTATTTT.